The present TCR beta chain was sequenced within a study of blood T cell repertoires in COVID-19. Background on the study: PBMCs, B-cell-depleted T cells, or T cells provided the cDNA or gDNA that made up the material.

Germline assignment: CDR1 KGHSH and CDR2 LQKENI. The CDR3 sequence is 14 residues long. V shed 1 base and J shed 5 bases, with 11 bases lying between them. Authors' analysis steps: Using reference gene primer amplification, nucleated cell counts were estimated. Sequencing was performed with immunoSEQ multiplex PCR; in TCRdb, only in-frame clones are kept and a portion is missing. D and trimming were read from the DNA, whereas the V and J calls and clone size are those reported in that table. The table includes tens of thousands of clones, around 81% detected once. The specimen was peripheral blood. This TCR was sampled from an elderly man with acute or convalescent COVID-19. V and J are TRBV18 and TRBJ1-2; the D gene is possibly TRBD1 (5 bases). CDR3 in DNA: TGTGCCAGCTCACCACAGGCAGGGCATTATGGCTACACCTTC. Its translation is CASSPQAGHYGYTF. The complete variable domain, with remaining parts taken from reference TRBV18 and TRBJ1-2, reads NAGVMQNPRHLVRRRGQEARLRCSPMKGHSHVYWYRQLPEEGLKFMVYLQKENIIDESGMPKERFSAEFPKEGPSILRIQQVVRGDSAAYFCASSPQAGHYGYTFGSGTRLTVV.